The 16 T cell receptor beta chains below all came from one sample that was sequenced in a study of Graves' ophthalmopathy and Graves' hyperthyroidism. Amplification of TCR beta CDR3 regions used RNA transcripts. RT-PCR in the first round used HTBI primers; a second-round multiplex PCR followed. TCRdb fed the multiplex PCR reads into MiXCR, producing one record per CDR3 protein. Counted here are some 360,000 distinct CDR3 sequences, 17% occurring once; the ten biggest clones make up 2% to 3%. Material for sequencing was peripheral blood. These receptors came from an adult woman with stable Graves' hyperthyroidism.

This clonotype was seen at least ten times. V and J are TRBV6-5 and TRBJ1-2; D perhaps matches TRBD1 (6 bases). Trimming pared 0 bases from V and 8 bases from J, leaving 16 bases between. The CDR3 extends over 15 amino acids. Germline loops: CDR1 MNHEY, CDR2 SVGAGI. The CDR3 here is CASSYSVDSQTGYTF. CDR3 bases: TGTGCCAGCAGTTACTCGGTGGACAGCCAAACGGGCTACACCTTC.

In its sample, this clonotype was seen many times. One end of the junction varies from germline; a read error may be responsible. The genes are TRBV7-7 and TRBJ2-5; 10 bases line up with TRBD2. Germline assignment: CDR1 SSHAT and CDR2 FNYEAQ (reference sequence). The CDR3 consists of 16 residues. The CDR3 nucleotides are TGTGCTAGCAGCCTTGGACTAGCGGTCCCCCAAGAGACCCAGTACTTC. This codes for CASSLGLAVPQETQYF.

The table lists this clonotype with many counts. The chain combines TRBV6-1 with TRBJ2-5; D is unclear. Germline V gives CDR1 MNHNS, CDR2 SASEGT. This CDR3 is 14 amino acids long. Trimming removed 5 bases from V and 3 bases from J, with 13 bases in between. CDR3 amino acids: CASSRLFMEETQYF. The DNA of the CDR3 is TGTGCCAGCAGTCGCCTCTTCATGGAAGAGACCCAGTACTTC.

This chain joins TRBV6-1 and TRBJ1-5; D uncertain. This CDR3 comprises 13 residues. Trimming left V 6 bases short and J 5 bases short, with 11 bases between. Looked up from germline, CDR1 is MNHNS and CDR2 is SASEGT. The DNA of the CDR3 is TGTGCCAGCAGCAGATACGCCGATCAGCCCCAGCATTTT. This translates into CASSRYADQPQHF.

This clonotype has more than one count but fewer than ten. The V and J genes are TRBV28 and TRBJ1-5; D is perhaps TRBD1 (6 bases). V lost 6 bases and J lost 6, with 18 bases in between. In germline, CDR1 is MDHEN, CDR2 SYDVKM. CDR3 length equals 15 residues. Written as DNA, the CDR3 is TGTGCCAGCAGAAACCTTTTCGGGGGCGGTCAGCCCCAGCATTTT. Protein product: CASRNLFGGGQPQHF.

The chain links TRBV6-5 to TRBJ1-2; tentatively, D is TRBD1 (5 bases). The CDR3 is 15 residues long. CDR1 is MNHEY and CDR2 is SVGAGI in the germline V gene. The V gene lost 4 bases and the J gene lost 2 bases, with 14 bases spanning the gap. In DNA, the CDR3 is TGTGCCAGCAGTTCCCGGGACGCCTTGAACTATGGCTACACCTTC. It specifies CASSSRDALNYGYTF.

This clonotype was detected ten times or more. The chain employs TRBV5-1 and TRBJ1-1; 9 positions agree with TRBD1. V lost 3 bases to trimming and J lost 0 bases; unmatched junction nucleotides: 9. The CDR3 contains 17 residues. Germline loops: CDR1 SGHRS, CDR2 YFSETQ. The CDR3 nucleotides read TGCGCCAGCAGCTCGGGGACAGGGTGGGAAATGAACACTGAAGCTTTCTTT. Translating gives CASSSGTGWEMNTEAFF.

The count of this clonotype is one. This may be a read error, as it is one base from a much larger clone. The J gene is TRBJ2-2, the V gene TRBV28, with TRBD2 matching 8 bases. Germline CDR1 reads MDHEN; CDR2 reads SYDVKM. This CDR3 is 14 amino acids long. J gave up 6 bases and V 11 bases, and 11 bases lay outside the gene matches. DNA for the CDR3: TGTGCCGGCATTTCGCGGGGGGTCGCCGGGGAGCTGTTTTTT. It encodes CAGISRGVAGELFF.

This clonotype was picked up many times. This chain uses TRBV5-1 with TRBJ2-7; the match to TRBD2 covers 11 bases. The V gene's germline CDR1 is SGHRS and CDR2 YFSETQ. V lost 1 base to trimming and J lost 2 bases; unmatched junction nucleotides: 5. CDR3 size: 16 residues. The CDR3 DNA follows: TGCGCCAGCAGCTTGACTAGCGGGAGTTATGCCTACGAGCAGTACTTC. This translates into CASSLTSGSYAYEQYF.

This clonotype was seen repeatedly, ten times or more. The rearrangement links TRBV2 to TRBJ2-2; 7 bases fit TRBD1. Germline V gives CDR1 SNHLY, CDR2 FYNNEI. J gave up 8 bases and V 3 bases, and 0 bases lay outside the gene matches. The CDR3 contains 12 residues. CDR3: CASSEDRGELFF. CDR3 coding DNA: TGTGCCAGCAGTGAGGACAGGGGGGAGCTGTTTTTT.

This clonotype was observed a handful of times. CDR3 sequence reads: CASDLAATTGELFF. The CDR3, as DNA: TGTGCCAGTGACTTAGCGGCGACCACCGGGGAGCTGTTTTTT. The chain joins TRBV6-2 or TRBV6-3 to TRBJ2-2; the D gene is possibly TRBD2 (6 bases). Germline assignment: CDR1 MNHEY and CDR2 SVGEGT. There are 14 residues in the CDR3. Trimming removed 9 bases from V and 4 bases from J, with 15 bases in between.

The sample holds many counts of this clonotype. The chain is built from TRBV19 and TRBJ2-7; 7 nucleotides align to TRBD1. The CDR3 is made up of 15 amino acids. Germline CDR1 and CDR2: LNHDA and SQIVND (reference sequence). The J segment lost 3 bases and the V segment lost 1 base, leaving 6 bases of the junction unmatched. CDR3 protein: CASSIAGDSFYEQYF. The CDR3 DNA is TGTGCCAGTAGTATAGCCGGGGACAGCTTCTACGAGCAGTACTTC.

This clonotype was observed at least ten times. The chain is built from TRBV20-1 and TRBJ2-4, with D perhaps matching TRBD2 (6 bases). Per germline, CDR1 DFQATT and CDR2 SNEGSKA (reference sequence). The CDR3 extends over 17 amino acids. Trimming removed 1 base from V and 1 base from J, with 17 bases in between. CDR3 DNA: TGCAGTGCTAGAGCCGATTGGGGGACTGAGGCCAAAAACATTCAGTACTTC. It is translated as CSARADWGTEAKNIQYF.

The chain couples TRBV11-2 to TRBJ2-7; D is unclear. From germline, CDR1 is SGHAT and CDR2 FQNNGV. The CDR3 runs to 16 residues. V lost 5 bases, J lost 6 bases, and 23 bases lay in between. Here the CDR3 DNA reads TGTGCCAGCAGCCCCCCCCACGGGCTAACATCAGGCGAGCAGTACTTC. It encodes CASSPPHGLTSGEQYF.

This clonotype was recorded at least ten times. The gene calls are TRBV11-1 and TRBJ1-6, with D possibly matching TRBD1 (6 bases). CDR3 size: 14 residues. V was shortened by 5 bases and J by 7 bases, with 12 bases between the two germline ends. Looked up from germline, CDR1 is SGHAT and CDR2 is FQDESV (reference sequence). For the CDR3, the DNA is TGTGCCAGCAGCAAGGACAGCGTAAATTCACCCCTCCACTTT. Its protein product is CASSKDSVNSPLHF.

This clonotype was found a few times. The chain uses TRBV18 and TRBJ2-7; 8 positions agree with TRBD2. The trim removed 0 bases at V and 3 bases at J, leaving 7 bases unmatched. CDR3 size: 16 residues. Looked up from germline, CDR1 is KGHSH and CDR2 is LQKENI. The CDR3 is CASSPPSGRALYEQYF. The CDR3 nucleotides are TGTGCCAGCTCACCACCTTCCGGGAGGGCCCTCTACGAGCAGTACTTC.